The 13 T cell receptor beta chains in this list originate from one sample, sequenced in a study of graft-versus-host responses after intestinal transplantation. Their target antigens are unknown. Libraries were prepared by immunoSEQ multiplex PCR; TCRdb keeps only in-frame clonotypes and omits some of them. Of over 65,000 clones in the sample, 90% to 95% were seen once. The source material was unstimulated CD4+ T cells sorted from spleen or lymph node cells, sampled before intestinal transplant. These receptors came from a human donor who received an intestinal transplant.

The chain combines TRBV7-9 with TRBJ2-2, with TRBD1 as a possible D gene (5 bases). This CDR3 region has 13 residues. Germline V gives CDR1 SEHNR, CDR2 FQNEAQ (reference sequence). With 2 bases removed from V and 4 bases from J, the gap between germline ends came to 5 bases. DNA for the CDR3: TGTGCCAGCAGCTTACAGGGCACCGGGGAGCTGTTTTTT. Protein product: CASSLQGTGELFF.

This clone was counted a single time. The chain is built from TRBV9 and TRBJ2-5; TRBD1 agrees at 8 bases. The germline gives CDR1 SGDLS, CDR2 YYNGEE. V lost 0 bases to trimming and J lost 1 base; unmatched junction nucleotides: 2. The CDR3 covers 15 residues. The CDR3 DNA is TGTGCCAGCAGCGTAGGACAGGGGTTCCAAGAGACCCAGTACTTC. It specifies CASSVGQGFQETQYF.

This chain connects TRBV7-2 to TRBJ2-7, with 8 positions matching TRBD1. V was pared by 3 bases and J by 2 bases, with 3 bases of the junction left unmatched. Germline lookup yields CDR1 SGHTA and CDR2 FQGNSA. The CDR3 consists of 14 residues. The CDR3 DNA follows: TGTGCCAGCAGCTTCAGGGACAGGACCTACGAGCAGTACTTC. As protein: CASSFRDRTYEQYF. Full variable domain (remainder filled in from reference TRBV7-2 and TRBJ2-7): GAGVSQSPSNKVTEKGKDVELRCDPISGHTALYWYRQSLGQGLEFLIYFQGNSAPDKSGLPSDRFSAERTGGSVSTLTIQRTQQEDSAVYLCASSFRDRTYEQYFGPGTRLTVT.

This chain uses TRBV11-3 with TRBJ2-5; D is undetermined. CDR1 SGHNT and CDR2 YENEEA come from the germline V gene. V lost 6 bases and J lost 1, with 3 bases in between. The CDR3 is 11 residues long. CDR3 loop: CASSRQETQYF. In DNA form, the CDR3 reads TGTGCCAGCAGTCGCCAAGAGACCCAGTACTTC.

This sequence joins TRBV30 and TRBJ1-6; D is undetermined. The CDR3 consists of 16 residues. Trimming stripped 3 bases from V and 2 bases from J, with 14 bases between. Germline V lookup: CDR1 GTSNPN, CDR2 SVGIG (reference sequence). The CDR3: CAWSPYDRAYNSPLHF. The DNA for the CDR3 is TGTGCCTGGAGCCCTTATGACCGGGCCTATAATTCACCCCTCCACTTT.

V is TRBV19 and J is TRBJ2-7, with 8 positions matching TRBD1. The CDR3 totals 15 residues. V lost 1 base to trimming and J lost 2 bases; unmatched junction nucleotides: 4. CDR1 and CDR2 (germline): LNHDA, SQIVND (reference sequence). The CDR3 loop is CASSIGGTGPYEQYF. CDR3 DNA: TGTGCCAGTAGTATAGGAGGGACAGGCCCCTACGAGCAGTACTTC.

V is TRBV6-6 and J is TRBJ1-4, with a tentative D call TRBD1 (5 bases). The CDR3 spans 15 residues. The ends were cut back, 8 bases at V and 10 bases at J, with 23 bases in the middle. CDR1 is MNHNY, CDR2 SVGAGI, per germline (reference sequence). The CDR3 DNA sequence: TGTGCCAGCGTCATAGACGGGAGCGGAGGGGTAAAACTGTTTTTT. Translation gives CASVIDGSGGVKLFF.

The V gene is TRBV5-4, the J gene TRBJ1-6, with a possible D match to TRBD1 (6 bases). Looked up from germline, CDR1 is SGHNT and CDR2 is YYREEE (reference sequence). The CDR3 is 14 amino acids. The V gene lost 5 bases and the J gene lost 9 bases, with 15 bases spanning the gap. The CDR3 DNA sequence: TGTGCCAGCAGTCCCGGGACAAGCCCTTCACCCCTCCACTTT. Protein product: CASSPGTSPSPLHF.

The rearrangement uses TRBV7-7 and TRBJ2-1; 13 bases align to TRBD2. J was trimmed by 4 bases and V by 5 bases; bases with no gene match: 2. CDR3 size: 15 residues. Per the germline V gene, CDR1 is SSHAT and CDR2 is FNYEAQ (reference sequence). CDR3 sequence reads: CASSPGLAGYNEQFF. In nucleotides, the CDR3 is TGTGCCAGCAGCCCGGGACTAGCGGGGTACAATGAGCAGTTCTTC.

In its sample, this clone was seen once. This chain connects TRBV10-3 to TRBJ2-2, with 10 bases matching TRBD1. This CDR3 is 14 amino acids long. The junction had 2 bases not matched to a gene; V was cut back by 6 bases and J by 4 bases. CDR1 is ENHRY, CDR2 SYGVKD, per germline. CDR3 amino acids: CAIRTGGGTGELFF. DNA of the CDR3: TGTGCCATCAGGACAGGGGGCGGCACCGGGGAGCTGTTTTTT.

This rearrangement joins TRBV27 to TRBJ1-6; D gene unclear. The CDR3 sequence is 14 residues long. Germline CDR1 and CDR2: MNHEY and SMNVEV (reference sequence). V dropped 3 bases and J dropped 6 bases, with 9 bases sitting between them. The CDR3 coding sequence is TGTGCCAGCAGTTTCGGGGTTCGTAATTCACCCCTCCACTTT. Translated, it gives CASSFGVRNSPLHF.

This sequence joins TRBV6-5 and TRBJ1-6; TRBD1 agrees at 7 bases. The CDR3 runs to 13 residues. V lost 7 bases, J lost 7 bases, and 4 bases stayed unmatched. The germline V gene encodes CDR1 MNHEY and CDR2 SVGAGI. CDR3 residues: CASTSGGNSPLHF. The CDR3 DNA is TGTGCCAGCACCTCAGGGGGGAATTCACCCCTCCACTTT.

CDR3 sequence reads: CAWSRQYYGYTF. CDR3 sequence (DNA): TGTGCCTGGAGTAGACAGTACTATGGCTACACCTTC. This rearrangement joins TRBV30 to TRBJ1-2; tentative D call: TRBD1 (5 bases). The CDR3 runs to 12 residues. Deletions cut 2 bases from V and 3 bases from J, with 7 bases between. Germline V gene sequence: CDR1 GTSNPN, CDR2 SVGIG (reference sequence).